This TCR beta chain was identified in a study of cytomegalovirus exposure and HLA in healthy donors. PCR involved 60 Vbeta and 13 Jbeta primers. Libraries were prepared by immunoSEQ multiplex PCR; TCRdb keeps only in-frame clonotypes and omits some of them. The sample includes about 140,000 clones, over 65% of them seen just once. The V and J ends lost 0 bases and 1 base, in that order; junction bases with no gene match: 4. This CDR3 spans 16 amino acids. Germline assignment: CDR1 SGHRS and CDR2 YFSETQ. The clonotype was recovered from a female donor in good health and CMV-seronegative. The rearrangement links TRBV5-1 to TRBJ2-3; 8 bases match TRBD1. Sequencing was carried out using PBMCs. The DNA for the CDR3 is TGCGCCAGCAGCTTGGGTTCGGGACAGGGCACAGATACGCAGTATTTT. It translates to CASSLGSGQGTDTQYF. The entire variable domain, with the rest obtained from reference TRBV5-1 and TRBJ2-3, is as follows: KAGVTQTPRYLIKTRGQQVTLSCSPISGHRSVSWYQQTPGQGLQFLFEYFSETQRNKGNFPGRFSGRQFSNSRSEMNVSTLELGDSALYLCASSLGSGQGTDTQYFGPGTRLTVL.